The 25 T cell receptor beta chains given below trace back to one sample, sequenced in a study of CD4 T cells in relation to SARS-CoV-2 and coronaviruses. Sequenced by immunoSEQ multiplex PCR; TCRdb stores in-frame clones only, minus some. The sample holds 30,000 to 45,000 clones, 77% seen once. These receptors' antigens are unknown. Sample: memory CD4+ T cells from PBMCs, cultured in vitro. Receptors were obtained from an adult with COVID-19.

This chain connects TRBV9 to TRBJ2-5, with TRBD1 matching over 9 bases. Germline V gene sequence: CDR1 SGDLS, CDR2 YYNGEE. V was clipped by 4 bases and J by 2 bases; unmatched bases: 6. The CDR3 has 15 residues. The CDR3 sequence is CASSPQGARQETQYF. Written as DNA, the CDR3 is TGTGCCAGCAGCCCACAGGGGGCGCGACAAGAGACCCAGTACTTC.

In the case of this clone: The DNA is left out, because the CDR3 cannot be placed on it with certainty; the CDR3 is given as TCRdb lists it. The V call is TRBV21-1, the J call TRBJ1-1; the D call TRBD1 from the table was never checked on the DNA. TRBV21-1 is given as a pseudogene. Counting both end residues, the CDR3 totals 14 amino acids. CDR3 sequence: CASSKVAQGTEAFF.

The chain is built from TRBV5-1 and TRBJ1-2; 10 nucleotides line up with TRBD1. This CDR3 comprises 16 residues. The V and J ends lost 2 bases and 4 bases, in that order; junction bases with no gene match: 8. In germline, CDR1 is SGHRS, CDR2 YFSETQ. The CDR3 spells CASSLSGTGDGYGYTF. The DNA for the CDR3 is TGCGCCAGCAGCTTATCCGGGACAGGGGACGGCTATGGCTACACCTTC.

The V call is TRBV5-1, the J call TRBJ2-1, with TRBD2 identical over 13 bases. The germline V gene encodes CDR1 SGHRS and CDR2 YFSETQ. The CDR3 extends over 16 amino acids. J lost 9 bases, V lost 0 bases, and 6 bases had no gene match. CDR3 sequence reads: CASSLERTSGSSEQFF. The CDR3 DNA follows: TGCGCCAGCAGCTTGGAACGGACTAGCGGGAGTAGTGAGCAGTTCTTC. The variable domain in full, completed from reference TRBV5-1 and TRBJ2-1, reads KAGVTQTPRYLIKTRGQQVTLSCSPISGHRSVSWYQQTPGQGLQFLFEYFSETQRNKGNFPGRFSGRQFSNSRSEMNVSTLELGDSALYLCASSLERTSGSSEQFFGPGTRLTVL.

This clone was counted a single time. The chain carries TRBV5-1 and TRBJ2-7; 9 nucleotides line up with TRBD1. From germline, CDR1 is SGHRS and CDR2 YFSETQ. The length of the CDR3 is 14 residues. Losses at the gene ends were 5 bases for V and 4 bases for J; bases not matched to a gene: 7. The CDR3 region is CASRPGQGSYEQYF. CDR3 DNA sequence: TGCGCCAGCAGGCCGGGACAGGGATCGTACGAGCAGTACTTC.

This clone was recorded once. The V gene is TRBV12-3 or TRBV12-4, the J gene TRBJ2-7; no reliable D call. V dropped 8 bases and J dropped 1 base, with 12 bases sitting between them. This CDR3 is built from 13 residues. The CDR3 DNA is TGTGCCAGCCCCGGACCGATTTCCTACGAGCAGTACTTC. Translated: CASPGPISYEQYF.

V and J are TRBV5-1 and TRBJ1-4; D gene unclear. This CDR3 is built from 15 residues. CDR1 and CDR2 from the germline V gene are SGHRS and YFSETQ. Trimming shortened V by 1 base and J by 8 bases, and 15 bases separated the two germline ends. CDR3: CASSLYDPKNEKLFF. CDR3 DNA: TGCGCCAGCAGCTTGTATGACCCGAAGAACGAAAAACTGTTTTTT.

The chain has TRBV2 and TRBJ2-3, with D perhaps TRBD2 (5 bases). V lost 5 bases to trimming and J lost 8 bases, with 17 bases between them. Germline CDR1 is SNHLY and CDR2 is FYNNEI. The CDR3 runs to 14 residues. CDR3 DNA: TGTGCCAGCAGTACGGGAATGTTCCTTGGTACGCAGTATTTT. As protein: CASSTGMFLGTQYF.

The sample holds one count of this clone. This chain joins TRBV5-4 and TRBJ1-1; TRBD1 agrees at 8 bases. This CDR3 has 19 residues. CDR1 is SGHNT, CDR2 YYREEE, per germline (reference sequence). V dropped 0 bases and J dropped 1; count of bases not matched to a gene: 14. CDR3 protein: CASSLGGGTGRRSNTEAFF. The CDR3 DNA sequence: TGTGCCAGCAGCTTGGGTGGAGGGACAGGAAGGAGGTCGAACACTGAAGCTTTCTTT.

The chain carries TRBV3-1 (or the pseudogene TRBV3-2) and TRBJ2-7, with 7 bases lining up with TRBD2. The CDR3 loop spans 17 amino acids. V was pared by 0 bases and J by 5 bases, with 13 bases of the junction left unmatched. CDR1 and CDR2 from the germline V gene are LGHDT and YNNKEL (reference sequence). CDR3 in amino acids: CASSQDRSGLRLDEQYF. CDR3 in DNA: TGTGCCAGCAGCCAAGATCGTAGCGGGCTCAGGTTGGACGAGCAGTACTTC.

The chain employs TRBV6-2 or TRBV6-3 and TRBJ2-5; TRBD1 might be the D (6 bases). V lost 5 bases and J 7 bases, leaving 17 bases between the germline ends. Germline-derived CDR1 and CDR2 are MNHEY and SVGEGT. CDR3 length: 14 amino acids. The CDR3 loop is CASSQGPAVGTQYF. The CDR3 DNA sequence: TGTGCCAGCAGTCAGGGGCCCGCCGTCGGGACCCAGTACTTC.

J is TRBJ2-3 and V is TRBV10-3; 7 nucleotides align to TRBD2. Germline V gene data show CDR1 as ENHRY and CDR2 as SYGVKD. V lost 6 bases, J lost 4 bases, and 16 bases stayed unmatched. The CDR3 contains 17 residues. In DNA form, the CDR3 reads TGTGCCATCAGACCTGGGGCTAGCGGTAGTTGGCCAGATACGCAGTATTTT. Translation gives CAIRPGASGSWPDTQYF.

The gene calls are TRBV11-2 and TRBJ2-7; D perhaps matches TRBD2 (6 bases). Trimming stripped 2 bases from V and 0 bases from J, with 11 bases between. The CDR3 is 15 amino acids. Per the germline V gene, CDR1 is SGHAT and CDR2 is FQNNGV. CDR3 loop: CASSLSGPISYEQYF. The CDR3 DNA reads TGTGCCAGCAGCTTAAGCGGGCCGATCTCCTACGAGCAGTACTTC.

The J gene is TRBJ2-5, the V gene TRBV2; 7 bases are shared with TRBD1. V trimming: 5 bases; J trimming: 1 base; junction bases outside the gene matches: 7. CDR1 is SNHLY, CDR2 FYNNEI, per germline. CDR3 length: 15 amino acids. CDR3 sequence reads: CASSTTGQTQETQYF. In nucleotides, the CDR3 is TGTGCCAGCAGTACTACGGGACAGACCCAAGAGACCCAGTACTTC.

The chain joins TRBV1 to TRBJ2-3; the D call TRBD2 from the table was never checked on the DNA. TRBV1 is a listed pseudogene. CDR3 length equals 20 residues. For the CDR3, the DNA is TGCACCAGCAGCCAACGGTTAGGCTGTTCGCGGGACGTAGAGGATGATACGCAGTATTTT. It encodes CTSSQRLGCSRDVEDDTQYF.

This clone was picked up a small number of times. The V gene is TRBV5-6, the J gene TRBJ1-4; D gene uncertain. Trimming removed 4 bases at V and 2 bases at J, with 12 bases between. In germline, CDR1 is SGHDT, CDR2 YYEEEE. The CDR3 length is 15 residues. CDR3 nucleotides: TGTGCCAGCAGCCGCTCTCCGTCGACTAATGAAAAACTGTTTTTT. Encoded protein: CASSRSPSTNEKLFF.

This chain links TRBV4-3 with TRBJ1-2; tentative D call: TRBD1 (5 bases). Germline CDR1 is LGHNA and CDR2 is YSLEER. The CDR3 sequence is 18 residues long. Trimming removed 4 bases from V and 5 bases from J, with 26 bases in between. The CDR3 sequence: CASSPKDYSVMGEYGYTF. In nucleotides, the CDR3 is TGCGCCAGCAGCCCGAAAGATTATTCGGTCATGGGGGAGTATGGCTACACCTTC.

This clone was found once. This sequence joins TRBV18 and TRBJ1-1; the D is unclear. V lost 3 bases to trimming and J lost 4 bases, with 9 bases between them. Germline CDR1 is KGHSH and CDR2 is LQKENI. The CDR3 loop spans 13 amino acids. The CDR3 nucleotides read TGTGCCAGCTCACCTGAGTGGGGCACTGAAGCTTTCTTT. Amino acid sequence: CASSPEWGTEAFF.

This clone has a single count. The rearrangement joins TRBV4-1 to TRBJ2-5; D gene ambiguous. V was shortened by 4 bases and J by 5 bases, with 17 bases between the two germline ends. This CDR3 comprises 15 residues. Germline CDR1 MGHRA, CDR2 YSYEKL. The CDR3 bases are TGCGCCAGCAGCCTTGCCTCTTGGGGTGGGGAGACCCAGTACTTC. It specifies CASSLASWGGETQYF.

This clone came up once. The rearrangement uses TRBV24-1 and TRBJ2-2; 10 bases align to TRBD1. CDR1 is KGHDR, CDR2 SFDVKD, per germline. The CDR3 extends over 16 amino acids. V was pared by 0 bases and J by 3 bases, with 0 bases of the junction left unmatched. CDR3 sequence: CATSDLGQGDTGELFF. CDR3 DNA sequence: TGTGCCACCAGTGATTTGGGACAGGGGGACACCGGGGAGCTGTTTTTT.

The V and J genes are TRBV19 and TRBJ1-5; possible D gene TRBD1, 5 bases. This CDR3 region has 14 residues. Germline V lookup: CDR1 LNHDA, CDR2 SQIVND (reference sequence). The V end was cut by 2 bases, the J end by 3 bases, with 8 bases between. The CDR3 nucleotides read TGTGCCAGTAGTATATCCAGGGTCAATCAGCCCCAGCATTTT. Its protein is CASSISRVNQPQHF.

J is TRBJ1-3 and V is TRBV6-1, with a weak D call TRBD1 (5 bases). Germline CDR1 and CDR2: MNHNS and SASEGT. This CDR3 contains 15 residues. Trimming took 2 bases from V and 0 from J, leaving 8 bases between them. The CDR3: CASSELGLSGNTIYF. The CDR3 DNA reads as TGTGCCAGCAGTGAATTGGGGCTCTCTGGAAACACCATATATTTT.

This clone occurred once. The rearrangement links TRBV7-2 to TRBJ1-4; D ambiguous. Between the trimmed V and J ends, which lost 1 base and 7 bases, there was a span of 10 bases. The CDR3 length is 14 residues. CDR1 SGHTA and CDR2 FQGNSA come from the germline V gene. CDR3 residues: CASSLERVGEKLFF. The CDR3 DNA follows: TGTGCCAGCAGCTTAGAGAGGGTGGGTGAAAAACTGTTTTTT.

The CDR3 DNA is TGCAGCGTTGAGGCAGGGGGCGGGTACGAGCAGTACTTC. Protein sequence: CSVEAGGGYEQYF. V gene TRBV29-1 combines with J gene TRBJ2-7, with 8 bases identical to TRBD1. V lost 3 bases and J lost 4; bases outside the gene matches: 5. Looked up from germline, CDR1 is SQVTM and CDR2 is ANQGSEA. This CDR3 is built from 13 residues.

V is TRBV4-3 and J is TRBJ2-7, with 13 bases lining up with TRBD2. Germline V gene lookup returns CDR1 LGHNA and CDR2 YSLEER. This CDR3 is built from 16 residues. V gave up 1 base and J gave up 3 bases; unmatched junction bases: 3. This chain's CDR3 is CASSQGGLAGYYEQYF. DNA of the CDR3: TGCGCCAGCAGCCAAGGGGGACTAGCGGGATACTACGAGCAGTACTTC.